This TCR beta chain was observed in a study of T-cell memory formation after mild COVID-19. Whole-study results and caveats: Clones that contracted from day 15 to 85 were balanced CD4/CD8, while later expanders leaned CD4+.

TCRdb redid the calling of the 5' RACE reads with MiXCR, one entry per CDR3 protein. The sample has hundreds of thousands of distinct CDR3 sequences; less than 25% are singletons. This clonotype came up a few times. Its target is not known. This sequence was found in an adult woman who had mild COVID-19 (a few samples of this study predate the infection). Cell type and time point are not known. The sequencing sample was made of PBMCs or a T cell subset sorted from them (not recorded which).

The CDR3 coding sequence is TGTGCCATCAGCCAGGGACGTAGCGGCTACACCTTC. Amino acid sequence: CAISQGRSGYTF. The V call is TRBV10-3, the J call TRBJ1-2; TRBD1 might be the D (5 bases). Between the trimmed V and J ends, which lost 6 bases and 8 bases, there was a span of 13 bases. Germline-derived CDR1 and CDR2 are ENHRY and SYGVKD. The CDR3 loop spans 12 amino acids.